The 30 T cell receptor beta chains in this list originate from one sample, sequenced in a study of lymphopenia after photon versus proton radiotherapy. Repertoires were generated with immunoSEQ multiplex PCR, while TCRdb's copy carries only in-frame clones and drops some. The sample comprises some 21,000 clones, 75% to 90% of which are singletons, and around 20% rests with the top ten. The sample was peripheral blood, taken from a patient treated with photon-based radiotherapy. These receptors all stem from a man in his sixties with pancreatic cancer.

This clone has only one observation. The chain has TRBV19 and TRBJ1-1, with D perhaps TRBD1 (5 bases). V gave up 0 bases and J gave up 8 bases, with 13 bases separating them. This CDR3 spans 14 amino acids. CDR1 is LNHDA and CDR2 is SQIVND in the germline V gene (reference sequence). The CDR3 is CASSIDGGGEEAFF. The DNA of the CDR3 is TGTGCCAGTAGTATAGACGGGGGAGGGGAAGAAGCTTTCTTT.

This clone was seen once. The chain recombines TRBV19 with TRBJ1-5; no reliable D call. V was trimmed by 5 bases and J by 1 base, leaving 9 bases between them. The CDR3 is 14 amino acids. The germline V gene has CDR1 LNHDA and CDR2 SQIVND (reference sequence). CDR3 coding DNA: TGTGCCAGTAGTTATAGGTCGAGCAATCAGCCCCAGCATTTT. It is translated as CASSYRSSNQPQHF.

This clone was observed once. The chain has TRBV5-1 and TRBJ2-7; 8 positions agree with TRBD1. This CDR3 is built from 15 residues. Per germline, CDR1 SGHRS and CDR2 YFSETQ. Unmatched junction bases numbered 2, after V lost 0 bases and J lost 0 bases. The CDR3 bases are TGCGCCAGCAGCTTGGTCCAGGGGGCCTCCTACGAGCAGTACTTC. Translated, it gives CASSLVQGASYEQYF.

V gene TRBV4-2 combines with J gene TRBJ2-5; perhaps TRBD2 as D (7 bases). V lost 0 bases, J lost 4 bases, and 21 bases lay in between. This CDR3 has 18 residues. CDR1 and CDR2 from the germline V gene are LGHNA and YNFKEQ. The CDR3 DNA sequence: TGTGCCAGCAGCCAAGATCTACTAGGGGGGGCTAGTGGAGAGACCCAGTACTTC. Amino acid sequence: CASSQDLLGGASGETQYF.

This clone was observed a single time. V and J are TRBV18 and TRBJ1-1; D unresolved. Germline V gene sequence: CDR1 KGHSH, CDR2 LQKENI. CDR3 length: 17 residues. The ends were cut back, 1 base at V and 1 base at J, with 16 bases in the middle. CDR3 region: CASSPRTTQRSNTEAFF. CDR3 nucleotides: TGTGCCAGCTCACCACGGACGACACAGCGGTCGAACACTGAAGCTTTCTTT.

This clone was observed once. This chain joins TRBV5-1 and TRBJ1-2; 12 nucleotides match TRBD1. This CDR3 region has 18 residues. Germline values: CDR1 SGHRS, CDR2 YFSETQ. Trimming at V came to 4 bases and at J to 4 bases, leaving 14 bases not matched to a gene. CDR3 sequence reads: CASSPSAGQGAHSYGYTF. The DNA of the CDR3 is TGCGCCAGCAGCCCATCAGCGGGACAGGGGGCTCATAGCTATGGCTACACCTTC.

This clone was counted a single time. V usage is TRBV30 and J usage is TRBJ2-1; TRBD1 matches 9 bases. Germline V gene sequence: CDR1 GTSNPN, CDR2 SVGIG (reference sequence). The CDR3 length is 13 residues. The CDR3 coding sequence is TGTGGACAGAACAGGGGGCCTTACAATGAGCAGTTCTTC. This sequence encodes CGQNRGPYNEQFF.

The chain links TRBV5-1 to TRBJ2-3; 8 bases map to TRBD2. Germline loops: CDR1 SGHRS, CDR2 YFSETQ. The junction had 16 bases not matched to a gene; V was cut back by 4 bases and J by 0 bases. This CDR3 region has 19 residues. The CDR3 bases are TGCGCCAGCAGCCTATGGGGCGCGGGGGGCACCGAAAGCACAGATACGCAGTATTTT. Residues: CASSLWGAGGTESTDTQYF.

This chain uses TRBV4-2 with TRBJ1-1, with a possible D match to TRBD1 (5 bases). The CDR3 has 15 amino acids. Germline CDR1 reads LGHNA; CDR2 reads YNFKEQ. V was trimmed by 4 bases and J by 4 bases, leaving 16 bases between them. CDR3 nucleotide sequence: TGTGCCAGCAGCCTCCGGGGGGGGAGGAGCACTGAAGCTTTCTTT. Amino acid sequence: CASSLRGGRSTEAFF.

V is TRBV27 and J is TRBJ2-5; D is unclear. The CDR3 runs 15 residues. V lost 3 bases to trimming and J lost 5 bases, with 16 bases between them. Germline CDR1 MNHEY, CDR2 SMNVEV (reference sequence). The CDR3 sequence is CASSLARSPRETQYF. CDR3 bases: TGTGCCAGCAGTTTGGCCAGGTCGCCTCGGGAGACCCAGTACTTC.

The chain links TRBV27 to TRBJ1-1; maybe TRBD1 (5 bases). Germline CDR1 and CDR2: MNHEY and SMNVEV (reference sequence). Trimming removed 4 bases from V and 5 bases from J, with 14 bases in between. The CDR3 covers 14 residues. This chain's CDR3 is CASSSRHEGTEAFF. CDR3 coding DNA: TGTGCCAGCAGTTCAAGGCATGAGGGGACTGAAGCTTTCTTT.

A few counts support this clone. The V gene is TRBV10-3, the J gene TRBJ1-5; no definite D call. Between the trimmed V and J ends, which lost 0 bases and 5 bases, there was a span of 5 bases. CDR1 ENHRY and CDR2 SYGVKD come from the germline V gene. This CDR3 contains 13 residues. CDR3 sequence (DNA): TGTGCCATCAGTGAGTCAAGTTATCAGCCCCAGCATTTT. Translation gives CAISESSYQPQHF.

This clone turned up a few times. V is TRBV2 and J is TRBJ2-1, with D perhaps matching TRBD2 (5 bases). Germline V gene sequence: CDR1 SNHLY, CDR2 FYNNEI. The V and J ends lost 9 bases and 4 bases respectively, with 13 bases between them. This CDR3 contains 13 residues. The CDR3 nucleotides read TGTGCCAGTGCAACGACGGGGTACAATGAGCAGTTCTTC. It specifies CASATTGYNEQFF. The whole variable domain, filled in from reference TRBV2 and TRBJ2-1, reads EPEVTQTPSHQVTQMGQEVILRCVPISNHLYFYWYRQILGQKVEFLVSFYNNEISEKSEIFDDQFSVERPDGSNFTLKIRSTKLEDSAMYFCASATTGYNEQFFGPGTRLTVL.

The table lists this clone with a count of one. The chain is built from TRBV4-1 and TRBJ2-1; D is perhaps TRBD2 (6 bases). The CDR3 covers 14 residues. Trimming stripped 5 bases from V and 6 bases from J, with 14 bases between. CDR1 is MGHRA and CDR2 is YSYEKL in the germline V gene. The chain's CDR3 is CASSSPGRPNEQFF. DNA for the CDR3: TGCGCCAGCAGCTCTCCGGGGAGGCCCAATGAGCAGTTCTTC.

This clone was detected once. The chain couples TRBV14 to TRBJ2-3; a weak D match, TRBD2 (5 bases). Germline V gives CDR1 SGHDN, CDR2 FVKESK. CDR3 length: 12 amino acids. Trimming left V 1 base short and J 10 bases short, with 9 bases between. The CDR3 is CASSQGLASQYF. The CDR3 DNA reads TGTGCCAGCAGCCAAGGGCTAGCCTCGCAGTATTTT.

The chain employs TRBV27 and TRBJ1-4; D remains ambiguous. V lost 8 bases, J lost 1 base, and 14 bases lay in between. Germline V gene sequence: CDR1 MNHEY, CDR2 SMNVEV (reference sequence). The length of the CDR3 is 15 residues. CDR3 protein: CASGDMLGTNEKLFF. The CDR3 DNA sequence: TGTGCCAGCGGGGATATGCTGGGAACTAATGAAAAACTGTTTTTT.

The chain is built from TRBV7-9 and TRBJ1-4, with D maybe TRBD1 (5 bases). CDR3 size: 13 residues. Germline V gene data show CDR1 as SEHNR and CDR2 as FQNEAQ (reference sequence). The V gene lost 1 base and the J gene lost 13 bases, with 13 bases spanning the gap. CDR3 DNA sequence: TGTGCCAGCAGCTTAGTCGAAACAGGAGGACTGTTTTTT. Its translation: CASSLVETGGLFF.

The V call is TRBV27, the J call TRBJ1-2, with 9 bases that match TRBD1. The CDR3 contains 15 residues. CDR1 is MNHEY and CDR2 is SMNVEV in the germline V gene (reference sequence). V shed 4 bases, J shed 7 bases, and the junction held 10 bases outside the gene matches. CDR3 amino acids: CASSSLRTGVVGYTF. CDR3 DNA sequence: TGTGCCAGCAGTTCCCTAAGGACAGGGGTCGTTGGCTACACCTTC.

The chain has TRBV5-1 and TRBJ1-2; D is uncertain. There are 15 residues in the CDR3. The V gene's germline CDR1 is SGHRS and CDR2 YFSETQ. Trimming stripped 2 bases from V and 4 bases from J, with 15 bases between. The DNA for the CDR3 is TGCGCCAGCAGCTTTGGCCAGAGATTACGCTATGGCTACACCTTC. This encodes CASSFGQRLRYGYTF.

This clone was seen only a few times. This sequence joins TRBV7-2 and TRBJ2-5; 16 positions agree with TRBD2. J was trimmed by 9 bases and V by 5 bases; bases with no gene match: 6. The germline V gene has CDR1 SGHTA and CDR2 FQGNSA. This CDR3 is built from 15 residues. The DNA of the CDR3 is TGTGCCAGCAGCCCCGCCGGGACTAGCGGGGGGGCCCAGTACTTC. Encoded protein: CASSPAGTSGGAQYF. Full variable domain (rest looked up from reference TRBV7-2 and TRBJ2-5): GAGVSQSPSNKVTEKGKDVELRCDPISGHTALYWYRQSLGQGLEFLIYFQGNSAPDKSGLPSDRFSAERTGGSVSTLTIQRTQQEDSAVYLCASSPAGTSGGAQYFGPGTRLLVL.

The chain joins TRBV6-5 to TRBJ2-7; D remains ambiguous. The V gene's germline CDR1 is MNHEY and CDR2 SVGAGI. The germline V and J ends were trimmed by 8 bases and 4 bases, with 6 bases remaining between them. The CDR3 covers 10 residues. CDR3 in amino acids: CASGVYEQYF. The CDR3 bases are TGTGCCAGCGGGGTATACGAGCAGTACTTC.

The chain uses TRBV6-4 and TRBJ2-1, with 11 bases lining up with TRBD2. CDR3 length: 15 amino acids. The V gene end was trimmed by 6 bases and the J gene end by 7 bases; junction bases not matched to a gene: 8. The germline CDR1 and CDR2 sequences are MRHNA and SNTAGT. This CDR3 reads CASSEVASGGNEQFF. For the CDR3, the DNA is TGTGCCAGCAGCGAGGTGGCTAGCGGGGGGAATGAGCAGTTCTTC.

The count of this clone is one. The V gene is TRBV4-2, the J gene TRBJ1-1; D ambiguous. Deletions cut 1 base from V and 1 base from J, with 7 bases between. This CDR3 contains 14 residues. Germline V gene sequence: CDR1 LGHNA, CDR2 YNFKEQ. The CDR3, as DNA: TGTGCCAGCAGCCAAGTTGGACGGAACACTGAAGCTTTCTTT. This encodes CASSQVGRNTEAFF.

The chain links TRBV30 to TRBJ1-2, with 12 bases lining up with TRBD1. The CDR3 consists of 17 residues. The V segment lost 1 base and the J segment 5 bases; nucleotides outside the gene matches: 11. Germline CDR1 and CDR2: GTSNPN and SVGIG (reference sequence). Here the CDR3 reads CAWSGIFGTGGFYGYTF. The CDR3 nucleotides read TGTGCCTGGAGTGGTATCTTTGGGACAGGGGGCTTTTATGGCTACACCTTC.

This chain links TRBV30 with TRBJ1-6; 8 positions match TRBD1. Losses at the gene ends were 4 bases for V and 4 bases for J; bases not matched to a gene: 6. This CDR3 is 15 amino acids long. Germline CDR1 is GTSNPN and CDR2 is SVGIG (reference sequence). The CDR3 is CAWIQRDRYNSPLHF. The CDR3 coding sequence is TGTGCCTGGATCCAAAGGGACAGGTATAATTCACCCCTCCACTTT. The full variable domain, with the rest looked up from reference TRBV30 and TRBJ1-6, is SQTIHQWPATLVQPVGSPLSLECTVEGTSNPNLYWYRQAAGRGLQLLFYSVGIGQISSEVPQNLSASRPQDRQFILSSKKLLLSDSGFYLCAWIQRDRYNSPLHFGNGTRLTVT.

CDR3 in amino acids: CASSSIRGFEAFF. As DNA, the CDR3 is TGTGCCAGCAGCTCGATTAGGGGGTTTGAAGCTTTCTTT. The chain is built from TRBV11-2 and TRBJ1-1; tentatively, D is TRBD1 (6 bases). Germline CDR1 reads SGHAT; CDR2 reads FQNNGV. V was shortened by 4 bases and J by 7 bases, with 13 bases between the two germline ends. This CDR3 comprises 13 residues.

V and J are TRBV13 and TRBJ1-1, with TRBD1 identical over 7 bases. The ends lost 5 bases at V and 0 bases at J; junction bases unmatched: 6. Germline-derived CDR1 and CDR2 are PRHDT and FYEKMQ (reference sequence). The CDR3 sequence is 15 residues long. The CDR3 DNA reads as TGTGCCAGCAGCCCCCAAGGGACAGTGAACACTGAAGCTTTCTTT. This codes for CASSPQGTVNTEAFF.

The chain has TRBV2 and TRBJ1-2, with unresolved D. Trimming took 7 bases from V and 0 from J, leaving 15 bases between them. There are 15 residues in the CDR3. In germline, CDR1 is SNHLY, CDR2 FYNNEI. The CDR3 region is CASTLRAASNYGYTF. As DNA, the CDR3 is TGTGCCAGCACCCTCCGGGCCGCCTCTAACTATGGCTACACCTTC.

The CDR3 nucleotides read TGCGCCAGCAGCCGAGATGGGGTCGGGGGAAACACCATATATTTT. Its translation: CASSRDGVGGNTIYF. The chain has TRBV4-3 and TRBJ1-3, with D hard to call. Germline V gene sequence: CDR1 LGHNA, CDR2 YSLEER. The CDR3 totals 15 residues. V lost 4 bases, J lost 4 bases, and 14 bases lay in between.

The CDR3 is CASRGASQETQYF. CDR3 DNA sequence: TGTGCCAGCAGGGGAGCTAGCCAAGAGACCCAGTACTTC. The V call is TRBV7-2, the J call TRBJ2-5; maybe TRBD2 (5 bases). Trimming stripped 6 bases from V and 1 base from J, with 9 bases between. Germline CDR1 and CDR2: SGHTA and FQGNSA. The CDR3 is 13 residues long.